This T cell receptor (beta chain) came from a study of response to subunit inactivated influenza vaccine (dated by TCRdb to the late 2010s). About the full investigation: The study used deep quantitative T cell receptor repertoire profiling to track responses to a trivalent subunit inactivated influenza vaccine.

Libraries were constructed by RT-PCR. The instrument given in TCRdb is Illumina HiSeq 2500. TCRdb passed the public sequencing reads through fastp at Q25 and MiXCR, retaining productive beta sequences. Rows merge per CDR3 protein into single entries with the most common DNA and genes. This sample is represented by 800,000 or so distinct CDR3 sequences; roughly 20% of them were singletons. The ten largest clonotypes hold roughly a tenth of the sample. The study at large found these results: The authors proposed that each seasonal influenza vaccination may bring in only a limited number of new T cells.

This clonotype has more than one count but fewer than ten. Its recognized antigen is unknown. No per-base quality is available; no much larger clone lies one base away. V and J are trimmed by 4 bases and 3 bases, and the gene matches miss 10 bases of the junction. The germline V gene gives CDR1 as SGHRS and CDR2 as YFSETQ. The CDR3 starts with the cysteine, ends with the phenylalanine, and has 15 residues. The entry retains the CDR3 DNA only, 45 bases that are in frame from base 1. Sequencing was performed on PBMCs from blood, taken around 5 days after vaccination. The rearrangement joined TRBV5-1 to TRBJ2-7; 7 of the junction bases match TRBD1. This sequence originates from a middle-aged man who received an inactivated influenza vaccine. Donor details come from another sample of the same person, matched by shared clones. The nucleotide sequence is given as TGCGCCAGCAGCCCTGGGACAGTTATAGGCTACGAGCAGTACTTC. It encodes CASSPGTVIGYEQYF.